The T cell receptor beta chain under discussion was sequenced for a study of long-term antiretroviral therapy in people with HIV. Regarding the study as a whole: Participants lacked recorded data on ART adherence, viral resistance or therapy changes.

About this clone itself: The antigen is unknown.

Samples were assayed with immunoSEQ v3.0 at survey level. Measured with immunoSEQ multiplex PCR; TCRdb has only the in-frame clones, and not every one. The sample has more than 20,000 clones; 70% to 85% are singletons. CDR3 length: 11 residues. V lost 3 bases and J 2 bases, leaving 1 base between the germline ends. The germline V gene has CDR1 SGHRS and CDR2 YFSETQ. J is TRBJ2-3 and V is TRBV5-1; D gene uncertain. The clonotype was recovered from a man between 18 and 35 years old with HIV. The sequencing here drew on unsorted PBMCs, taken 0.5 years after starting antiretroviral therapy. CDR3 nucleotide sequence: TGCGCCAGCAGCTCCACAGATACGCAGTATTTT. Protein product: CASSSTDTQYF.